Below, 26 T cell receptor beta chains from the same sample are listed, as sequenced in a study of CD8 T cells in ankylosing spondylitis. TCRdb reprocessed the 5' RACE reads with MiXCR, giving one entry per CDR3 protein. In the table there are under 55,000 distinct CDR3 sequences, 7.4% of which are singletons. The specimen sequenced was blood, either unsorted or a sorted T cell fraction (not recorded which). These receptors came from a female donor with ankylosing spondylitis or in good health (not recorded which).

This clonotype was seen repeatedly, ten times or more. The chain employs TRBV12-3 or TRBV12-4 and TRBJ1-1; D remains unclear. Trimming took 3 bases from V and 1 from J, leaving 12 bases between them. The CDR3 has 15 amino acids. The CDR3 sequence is CASSFGNKENTEAFF. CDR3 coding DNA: TGTGCCAGCAGTTTTGGGAACAAAGAGAACACTGAAGCTTTCTTT.

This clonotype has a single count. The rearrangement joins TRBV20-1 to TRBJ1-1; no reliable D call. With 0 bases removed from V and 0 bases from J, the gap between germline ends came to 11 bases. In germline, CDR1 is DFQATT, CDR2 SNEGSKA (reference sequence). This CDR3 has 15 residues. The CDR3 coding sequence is TGCAGTGCTAGAGAAAAGCTTTTTATGAACACTGAAGCTTTCTTT. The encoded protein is CSAREKLFMNTEAFF.

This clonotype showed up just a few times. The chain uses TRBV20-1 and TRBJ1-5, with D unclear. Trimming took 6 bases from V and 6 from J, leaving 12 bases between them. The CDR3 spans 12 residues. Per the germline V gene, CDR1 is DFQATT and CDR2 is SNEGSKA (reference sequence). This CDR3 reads CSAQKAVQPQHF. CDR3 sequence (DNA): TGCAGTGCGCAGAAGGCGGTTCAGCCCCAGCATTTT.

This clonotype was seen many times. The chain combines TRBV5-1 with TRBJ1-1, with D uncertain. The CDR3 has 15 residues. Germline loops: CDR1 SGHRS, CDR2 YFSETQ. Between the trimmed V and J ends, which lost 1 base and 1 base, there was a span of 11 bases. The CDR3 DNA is TGCGCCAGCAGCTTGTTTGGGCAGACGAACACTGAAGCTTTCTTT. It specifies CASSLFGQTNTEAFF.

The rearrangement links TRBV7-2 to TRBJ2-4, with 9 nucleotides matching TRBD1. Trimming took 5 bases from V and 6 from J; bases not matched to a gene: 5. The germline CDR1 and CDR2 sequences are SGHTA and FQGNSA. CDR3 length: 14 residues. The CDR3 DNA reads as TGTGCCAGCAGCCCCCCGGGACAGGGAAACATTCAGTACTTC. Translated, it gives CASSPPGQGNIQYF.

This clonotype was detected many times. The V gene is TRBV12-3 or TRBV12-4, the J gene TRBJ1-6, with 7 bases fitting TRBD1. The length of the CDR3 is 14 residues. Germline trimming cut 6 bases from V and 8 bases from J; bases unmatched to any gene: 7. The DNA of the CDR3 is TGTGCCAGCAGCCCCCGACAGGGCGATTCACCCCTCCACTTT. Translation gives CASSPRQGDSPLHF.

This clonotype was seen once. The CDR3 sequence is CSASAQKKTQYF. CDR3 in DNA: TGCAGTGCTAGCGCACAGAAGAAGACCCAGTACTTC. This chain links TRBV20-1 with TRBJ2-5; D gene uncertain. This CDR3 is built from 12 residues. Germline V CDR1 and CDR2: DFQATT, SNEGSKA (reference sequence). Trimming took off 3 bases at V and 6 bases at J, with 11 bases between the two ends.

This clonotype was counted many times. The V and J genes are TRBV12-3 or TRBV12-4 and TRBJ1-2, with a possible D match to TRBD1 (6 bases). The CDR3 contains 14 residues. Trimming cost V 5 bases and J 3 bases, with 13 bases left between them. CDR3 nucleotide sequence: TGTGCCAGCAGTCCAAACAGGGCTCACTATGGCTACACCTTC. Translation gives CASSPNRAHYGYTF.

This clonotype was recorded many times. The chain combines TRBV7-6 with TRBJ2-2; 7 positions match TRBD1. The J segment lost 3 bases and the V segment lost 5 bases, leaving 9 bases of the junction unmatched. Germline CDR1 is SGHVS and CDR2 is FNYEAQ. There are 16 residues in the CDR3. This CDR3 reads CASSPITGVDTGELFF. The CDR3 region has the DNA TGTGCCAGCAGCCCCATTACAGGGGTGGACACCGGGGAGCTGTTTTTT.

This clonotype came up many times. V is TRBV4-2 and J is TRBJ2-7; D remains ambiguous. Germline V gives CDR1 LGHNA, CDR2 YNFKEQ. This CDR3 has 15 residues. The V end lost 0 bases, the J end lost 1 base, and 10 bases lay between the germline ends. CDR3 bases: TGTGCCAGCAGCCAAGAGCTGCGGCATTCCTACGAGCAGTACTTC. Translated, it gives CASSQELRHSYEQYF.

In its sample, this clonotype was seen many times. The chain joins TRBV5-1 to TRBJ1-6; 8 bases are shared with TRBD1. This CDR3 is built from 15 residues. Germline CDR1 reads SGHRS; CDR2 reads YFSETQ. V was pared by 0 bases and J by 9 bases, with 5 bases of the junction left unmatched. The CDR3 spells CASSLGQGAGSPLHF. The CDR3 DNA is TGCGCCAGCAGCTTGGGGCAGGGGGCAGGTTCACCCCTCCACTTT.

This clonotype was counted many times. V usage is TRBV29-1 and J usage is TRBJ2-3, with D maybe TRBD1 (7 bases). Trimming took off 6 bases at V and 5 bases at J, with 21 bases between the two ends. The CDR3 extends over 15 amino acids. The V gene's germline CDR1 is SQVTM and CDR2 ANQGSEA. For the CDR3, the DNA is TGCAGCGTATCCCTCAGGAGCCAGGGGGGAGATACGCAGTATTTT. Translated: CSVSLRSQGGDTQYF.

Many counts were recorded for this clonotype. CDR3 sequence (DNA): TGCAGCGTGGCTCTACGCGGGGTGGCCCAAGAGACCCAGTACTTC. Amino acid sequence: CSVALRGVAQETQYF. The chain recombines TRBV29-1 with TRBJ2-5; D might be TRBD2 (6 bases). Trimming stripped 6 bases from V and 1 base from J, with 18 bases between. This CDR3 region has 15 residues. Germline V gives CDR1 SQVTM, CDR2 ANQGSEA.

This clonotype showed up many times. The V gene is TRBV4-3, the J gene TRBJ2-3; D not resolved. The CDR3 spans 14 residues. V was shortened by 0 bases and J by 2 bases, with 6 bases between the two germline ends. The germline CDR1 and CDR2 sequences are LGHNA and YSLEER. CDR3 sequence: CASSQDSATDTQYF. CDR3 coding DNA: TGCGCCAGCAGCCAAGATAGTGCCACAGATACGCAGTATTTT.

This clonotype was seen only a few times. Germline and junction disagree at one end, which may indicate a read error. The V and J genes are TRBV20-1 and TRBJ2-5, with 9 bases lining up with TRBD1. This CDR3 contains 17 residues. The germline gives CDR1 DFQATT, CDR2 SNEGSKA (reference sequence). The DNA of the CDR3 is TGCTGTGCTAGAGATCTAACATCCTGGACAGGGGCGGAGACCCAGTACTTC. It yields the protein CCARDLTSWTGAETQYF.

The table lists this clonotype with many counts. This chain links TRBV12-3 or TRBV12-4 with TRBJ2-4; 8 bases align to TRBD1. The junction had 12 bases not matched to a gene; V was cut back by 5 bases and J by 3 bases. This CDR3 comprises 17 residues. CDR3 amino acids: CASSTNLGTGFKNIQYF. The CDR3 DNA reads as TGTGCCAGCAGTACAAATCTAGGGACAGGCTTCAAAAACATTCAGTACTTC.

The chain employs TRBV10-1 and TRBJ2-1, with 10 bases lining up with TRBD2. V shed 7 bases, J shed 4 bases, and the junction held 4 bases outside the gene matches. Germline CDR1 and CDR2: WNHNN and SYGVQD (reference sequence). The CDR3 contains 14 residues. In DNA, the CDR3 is TGCGCCAGCAATAGCGGGGGGACGTACAATGAGCAGTTCTTC. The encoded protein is CASNSGGTYNEQFF.

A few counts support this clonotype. CDR3 in amino acids: CASSQDGGVGTEAFF. Written as DNA, the CDR3 is TGCGCCAGCAGCCAAGATGGAGGGGTGGGCACTGAAGCTTTCTTT. This chain joins TRBV4-1 and TRBJ1-1; tentative D call: TRBD1 (5 bases). V lost 0 bases to trimming and J lost 4 bases, with 12 bases between them. There are 15 residues in the CDR3. In germline, CDR1 is MGHRA, CDR2 YSYEKL.

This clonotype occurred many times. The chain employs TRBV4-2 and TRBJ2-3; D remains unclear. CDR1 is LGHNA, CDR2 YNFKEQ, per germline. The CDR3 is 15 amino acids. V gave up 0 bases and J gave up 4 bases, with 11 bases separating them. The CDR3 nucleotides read TGTGCCAGCAGCCAAGATCGCGGTAGTGCAGATACGCAGTATTTT. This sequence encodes CASSQDRGSADTQYF.

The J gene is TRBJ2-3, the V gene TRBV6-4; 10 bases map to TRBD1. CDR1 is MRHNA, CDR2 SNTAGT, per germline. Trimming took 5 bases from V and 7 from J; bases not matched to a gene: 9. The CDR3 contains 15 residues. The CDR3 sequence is CASSTERQGAYTQYF. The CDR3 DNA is TGTGCCAGCAGTACTGAAAGACAGGGGGCTTATACGCAGTATTTT.

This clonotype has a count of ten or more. The CDR3 here is CASSLTLTGPNQPQHF. The CDR3, as DNA: TGTGCCAGCAGTTTGACCCTGACAGGCCCCAATCAGCCCCAGCATTTT. The chain links TRBV12-3 or TRBV12-4 to TRBJ1-5; tentative D call: TRBD1 (6 bases). Trimming shortened V by 3 bases and J by 3 bases, and 15 bases separated the two germline ends. This CDR3 region has 16 residues.

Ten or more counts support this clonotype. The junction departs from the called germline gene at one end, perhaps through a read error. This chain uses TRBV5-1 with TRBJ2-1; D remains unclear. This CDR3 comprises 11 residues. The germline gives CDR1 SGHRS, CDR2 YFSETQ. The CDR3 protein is CASSLANGQFF. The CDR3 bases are TGCGCCAGCAGCTTGGCCAATGGGCAGTTCTTC.

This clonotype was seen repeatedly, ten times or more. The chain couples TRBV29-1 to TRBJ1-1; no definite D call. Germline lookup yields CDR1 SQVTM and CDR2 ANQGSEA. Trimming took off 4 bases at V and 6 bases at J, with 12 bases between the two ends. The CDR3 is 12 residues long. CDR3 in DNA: TGCAGCGTTGCGAAGGGTAAGGCTGAAGCTTTCTTT. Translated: CSVAKGKAEAFF.

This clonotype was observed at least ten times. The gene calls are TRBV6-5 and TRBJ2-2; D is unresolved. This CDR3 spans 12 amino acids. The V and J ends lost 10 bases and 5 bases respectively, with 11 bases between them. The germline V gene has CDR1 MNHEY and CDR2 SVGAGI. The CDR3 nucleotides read TGTGCCACCCGACGGGCTACCGGGGAGCTGTTTTTT. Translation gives CATRRATGELFF.

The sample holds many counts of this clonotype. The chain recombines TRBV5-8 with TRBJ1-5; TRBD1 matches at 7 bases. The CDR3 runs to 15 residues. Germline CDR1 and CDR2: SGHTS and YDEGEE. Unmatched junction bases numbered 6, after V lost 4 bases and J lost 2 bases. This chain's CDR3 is CASSDRVPGNQPQHF. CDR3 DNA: TGTGCCAGCAGCGACAGGGTGCCAGGCAATCAGCCCCAGCATTTT.

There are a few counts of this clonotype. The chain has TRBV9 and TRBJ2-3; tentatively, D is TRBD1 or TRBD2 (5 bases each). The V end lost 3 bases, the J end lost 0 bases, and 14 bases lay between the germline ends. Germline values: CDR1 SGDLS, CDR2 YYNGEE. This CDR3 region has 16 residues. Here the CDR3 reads CASSEGRDLSTDTQYF. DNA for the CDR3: TGTGCCAGCAGCGAGGGAAGGGACCTTAGCACAGATACGCAGTATTTT.